This T cell receptor beta chain was profiled in a study of shared clonotypes between healthy human individuals. Whole-study findings and limits: Exclusively blood specimens were collected; tissue repertoires likely differ.

The method was immunoSEQ multiplex PCR; TCRdb's version includes in-frame clones alone and lacks a portion of them. The sample gives approximately 1,500,000 clones, 95% to 99% of which show up once; less than 0.55% is in the top ten. This CDR3 is 15 amino acids long. From germline, CDR1 is SGHAT and CDR2 FQNNGV. Unmatched junction bases numbered 1, after V lost 3 bases and J lost 2 bases. To note about this clone: The antigen remains undetermined.

The clonotype originates from a man younger than 40 in good health. Material for sequencing was naive CD4+ T cells sorted from blood. Subset: CD45RA+ positively selected. The rearrangement uses TRBV11-2 and TRBJ2-3; 11 bases fit TRBD2. The CDR3 coding sequence is TGTGCCAGCAGCTTTAGCGGGAGGGTCACAGATACGCAGTATTTT. Translating it yields CASSFSGRVTDTQYF.